This T cell receptor (beta chain) was identified during a study of shared clonotypes between healthy human individuals. Study in general: Participating donors consisted of two women and three men aged 18 to 49.

Study results and limitations: Collection of samples was limited to blood; tissue repertoires likely differ.

CD45RO negativity and positive selection for CCR7 defined naive CD8 cells, a population that excluded terminally differentiated effector memory CD45RA+ cells. Concerning this clone: Its antigen is unknown.

Germline values: CDR1 GTSNPN, CDR2 SVGIG (reference sequence). The CDR3 totals 13 residues. Trimming removed 3 bases from V and 6 bases from J, with 12 bases in between. The authors split each subset's genomic DNA evenly across several immunoSEQ plates. Assay used: immunoSEQ multiplex PCR; TCRdb lists only in-frame clones, some missing. The sample yields over 750,000 clones, 90% to 98% seen once. The receptor was derived from a man younger than 40 in good health. The specimen was naive CD8+ T cells sorted from blood. The gene calls are TRBV30 and TRBJ2-1; no clear D gene. This CDR3 reads CAWRGIMVNEQFF. CDR3 bases: TGTGCCTGGAGGGGGATAATGGTCAATGAGCAGTTCTTC.